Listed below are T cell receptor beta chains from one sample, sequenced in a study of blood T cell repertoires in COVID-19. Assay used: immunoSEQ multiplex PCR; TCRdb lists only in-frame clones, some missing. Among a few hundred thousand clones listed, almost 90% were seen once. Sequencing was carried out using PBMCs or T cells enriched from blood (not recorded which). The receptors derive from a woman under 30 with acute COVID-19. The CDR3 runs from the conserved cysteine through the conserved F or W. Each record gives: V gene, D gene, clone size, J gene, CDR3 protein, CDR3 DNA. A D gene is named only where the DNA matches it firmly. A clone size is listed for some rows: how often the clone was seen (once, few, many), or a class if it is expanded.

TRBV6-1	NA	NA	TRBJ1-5	CASSEAGRGSQPQHF	TGTGCCAGCAGTGAAGCTGGCAGGGGCAGTCAGCCCCAGCATTTT
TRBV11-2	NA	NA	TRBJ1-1	CASSLTGPEAFF	TGTGCCAGCAGCTTAACAGGGCCTGAAGCTTTCTTT
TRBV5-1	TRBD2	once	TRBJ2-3	CASTQLAGATDTQYF	TGCGCCAGCACCCAACTAGCGGGAGCCACAGATACGCAGTATTTT
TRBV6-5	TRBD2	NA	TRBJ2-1	CASSRPGGEQFF	TGTGCCAGCAGCCGCCCGGGGGGTGAGCAGTTCTTC
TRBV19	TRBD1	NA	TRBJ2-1	CASTALSDRVNEQFF	TGTGCCAGTACCGCCTTATCGGACAGGGTAAATGAGCAGTTCTTC
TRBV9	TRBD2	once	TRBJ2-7	CASSPQREFVYEQYF	TGTGCCAGCAGCCCCCAGCGGGAGTTTGTGTACGAGCAGTACTTC
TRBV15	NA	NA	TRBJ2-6	CATCETSGANVLTF	TGTGCCACCTGCGAGACATCCGGGGCCAACGTCCTGACTTTC
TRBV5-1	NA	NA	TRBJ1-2	CASLQGLHGYTF	TGCGCCAGCCTTCAGGGACTCCATGGCTACACCTTC
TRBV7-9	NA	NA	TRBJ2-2	CASSSQEFAGELFF	TGTGCCAGCAGCTCTCAGGAATTCGCCGGGGAGCTGTTTTTT
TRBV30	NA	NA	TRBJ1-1	CAWNVGLMNTEAFF	TGTGCCTGGAATGTGGGACTCATGAACACTGAAGCTTTCTTT
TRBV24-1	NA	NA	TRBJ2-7	CASSDGHSYEQYF	TGTGCCAGCAGTGACGGTCACTCCTACGAGCAGTACTTC
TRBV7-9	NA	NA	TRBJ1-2	CASSLGNSLGYGYTF	TGTGCCAGCAGCTTAGGAAACAGTCTTGGCTATGGCTACACCTTC
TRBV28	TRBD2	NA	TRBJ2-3	CASKPGGPSTDTQYF	TGTGCCAGCAAACCGGGAGGACCTAGCACAGATACGCAGTATTTT
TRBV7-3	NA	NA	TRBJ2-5	CASSRSGIQETQYF	TGTGCCAGCAGCCGGAGCGGTATCCAAGAGACCCAGTACTTC
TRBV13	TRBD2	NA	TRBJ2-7	CASSPNLLAGAYEQYF	TGTGCCAGCAGCCCCAACTTACTAGCGGGAGCCTACGAGCAGTACTTC
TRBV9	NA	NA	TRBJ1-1	CASSTTTGAEAFF	TGTGCCAGCAGTACGACAACAGGCGCTGAAGCTTTCTTT
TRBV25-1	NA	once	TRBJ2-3	CASSVLSTDTQYF	TGTGCCAGCAGTGTACTAAGCACAGATACGCAGTATTTT
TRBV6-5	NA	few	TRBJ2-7	CASSYGGARYEQYF	TGTGCCAGCAGTTACGGGGGCGCTCGCTACGAGCAGTACTTC
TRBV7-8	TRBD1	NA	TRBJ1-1	CASSPYRGAMNTEAFF	TGTGCCAGCAGCCCCTACAGGGGAGCCATGAACACTGAAGCTTTCTTT
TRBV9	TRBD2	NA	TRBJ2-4	CASSPSREGVAKNIQYF	TGTGCCAGCAGCCCCAGTCGGGAGGGGGTAGCCAAAAACATTCAGTACTTC
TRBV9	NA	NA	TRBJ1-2	CASSPQTANYGYTF	TGTGCCAGCAGCCCACAAACCGCTAACTATGGCTACACCTTC
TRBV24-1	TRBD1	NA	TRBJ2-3	CATSDQDRGLYF	TGTGCCACCAGTGACCAAGACAGGGGGTTGTATTTT
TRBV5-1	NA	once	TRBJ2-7	CASSFIGTPVSYEQYF	TGCGCCAGCAGCTTTATTGGGACACCCGTCTCCTACGAGCAGTACTTC
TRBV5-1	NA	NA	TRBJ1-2	CASSRDTTNYGYTF	TGCGCCAGCTCCCGGGACACCACTAACTATGGCTACACCTTC
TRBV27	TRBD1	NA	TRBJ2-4	CASSPWTGGGIQYF	TGTGCCAGCAGTCCCTGGACAGGGGGCGGCATTCAGTACTTC
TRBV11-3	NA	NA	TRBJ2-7	CASSFQGSEQYF	TGTGCCAGCAGCTTTCAGGGGAGCGAGCAGTACTTC
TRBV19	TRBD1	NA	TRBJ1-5	CASSGTGGAGNQPQHF	TGTGCCAGTAGTGGGACAGGGGGCGCGGGCAATCAGCCCCAGCATTTT
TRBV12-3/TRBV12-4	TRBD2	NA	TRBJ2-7	CASCLAASYEQYF	TGTGCCAGCTGCCTAGCGGCCTCCTACGAGCAGTACTTC
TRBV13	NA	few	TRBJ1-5	CASPWGQPQHF	TGTGCCAGCCCCTGGGGCCAGCCCCAGCATTTT
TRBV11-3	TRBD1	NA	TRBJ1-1	CASSLGDRGHTEAFF	TGTGCCAGCAGCCTTGGGGACAGGGGACACACTGAAGCTTTCTTT
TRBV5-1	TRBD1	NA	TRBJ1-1	CASSGGQGRTEAFF	TGCGCCAGCAGCGGAGGACAGGGGAGGACTGAAGCTTTCTTT
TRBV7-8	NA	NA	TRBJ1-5	CASSLDPSVSNQPQHF	TGTGCCAGCAGCTTAGACCCCTCGGTGAGCAATCAGCCCCAGCATTTT
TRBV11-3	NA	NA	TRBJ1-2	CASRGGVGLPYGYTF	TGTGCCAGCAGGGGAGGGGTGGGACTGCCCTATGGCTACACCTTC
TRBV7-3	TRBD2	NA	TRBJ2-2	CASSLTSGANTGELFF	TGTGCCAGCAGCTTAACTAGCGGGGCGAACACCGGGGAGCTGTTTTTT
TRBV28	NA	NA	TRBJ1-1	CASSLGTTEAFF	TGTGCCAGCAGTTTAGGGACTACTGAAGCTTTCTTT
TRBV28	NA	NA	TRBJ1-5	CASSFQGPEPQHF	TGTGCCAGCAGTTTCCAGGGCCCAGAGCCCCAGCATTTT
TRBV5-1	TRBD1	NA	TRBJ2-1	CASSWGQGAYNEQFF	TGCGCCAGCAGCTGGGGACAGGGGGCATACAATGAGCAGTTCTTC
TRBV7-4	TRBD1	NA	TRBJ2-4	CASSLRGQAGIYQNIQYF	TGTGCCAGCAGCTTAAGGGGACAGGCGGGGATTTACCAAAACATTCAGTACTTC
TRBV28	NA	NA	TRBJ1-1	CAIMRTEAFF	TGTGCCATTATGAGGACTGAAGCTTTCTTT
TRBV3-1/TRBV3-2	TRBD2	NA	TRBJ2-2	CASSPGPSGRMGTGELFF	TGTGCCAGCAGCCCTGGGCCTAGCGGGAGGATGGGGACCGGGGAGCTGTTTTTT
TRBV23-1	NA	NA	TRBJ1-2	CASSPPGAHGYTF	TGCGCCAGCAGCCCGCCTGGGGCCCATGGCTACACCTTC
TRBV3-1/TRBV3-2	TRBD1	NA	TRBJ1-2	CASSPNSQGAGGYTF	TGTGCCAGCAGCCCCAACAGCCAGGGGGCGGGTGGCTACACCTTC
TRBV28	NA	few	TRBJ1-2	CASSALYYGYTF	TGTGCCAGCAGCGCGTTATACTATGGCTACACCTTC
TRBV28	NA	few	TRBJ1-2	CASSLGQIYGYTF	TGTGCCAGCAGTTTAGGACAGATCTATGGCTACACCTTC